These T cell receptor beta chains were read from a single sample in a study of T cell responses to AZD1222 COVID-19 vaccine. Clones were sequenced by immunoSEQ multiplex PCR, and TCRdb holds only the in-frame ones, with some missing. The sample lists about 75,000 clones, roughly 91% seen once, with roughly 18% in the top ten. The source material was peripheral blood, sampled 28 days after the second AZD1222 dose. The receptors originated from an adult who received the AZD1222 COVID-19 vaccine. Each CDR3 is given with its conserved first and last residue. D genes are given only for firm matches. For some rows the clone size is stated as once, few or many, or as a class when expanded; others skip it.

V gene,J gene,clone size,D gene,CDR3 protein,CDR3 DNA
TRBV28,TRBJ2-7,NA,TRBD1,CASSPRQGKHGSYEQYF,TGTGCCAGCAGTCCCAGACAGGGGAAGCATGGCTCCTACGAGCAGTACTTC
TRBV2,TRBJ2-5,once,NA,CASRDSKETQYF,TGTGCCAGCAGGGACAGCAAAGAGACCCAGTACTTC
TRBV6-2/TRBV6-3,TRBJ1-2,NA,NA,CASSYGGTTYGYTF,TGTGCCAGCAGTTACGGGGGCACGACATATGGCTACACCTTC
TRBV7-2,TRBJ1-4,NA,NA,CASSFRTGEKLFF,TGTGCCAGCAGCTTTCGAACAGGCGAAAAACTGTTTTTT
TRBV12-3/TRBV12-4,TRBJ2-3,NA,NA,CASSRTDHTQYF,TGTGCCAGCAGCCGGACAGATCATACGCAGTATTTT
TRBV29-1,TRBJ1-3,NA,NA,CSVEETVGNTIYF,TGCAGCGTTGAAGAAACTGTAGGAAACACCATATATTTT
TRBV6-5,TRBJ1-6,NA,NA,CASSYSEQDNSPLHF,TGTGCCAGCAGTTACTCGGAACAGGATAATTCACCCCTCCACTTT
TRBV7-9,TRBJ2-3,NA,TRBD2,CASSLSSGGAITLTQYF,TGTGCCAGCAGCTTGAGTAGCGGGGGGGCAATTACCCTTACGCAGTATTTT
TRBV4-1,TRBJ1-1,NA,TRBD1,CASSQENPRTGLRAFF,TGCGCCAGCAGCCAAGAAAACCCACGGACAGGGCTAAGGGCTTTCTTT
TRBV3-1/TRBV3-2,TRBJ2-7,NA,NA,CASSQDASYEQYF,TGTGCCAGCAGCCAGGACGCCTCCTACGAGCAGTACTTC
TRBV2,TRBJ1-2,NA,TRBD1,CASTETGSDYGYTF,TGTGCCAGCACCGAGACAGGGTCGGACTATGGCTACACCTTC
TRBV19,TRBJ2-3,NA,NA,CASSKDTDTQYF,TGTGCCAGTAGTAAAGACACAGATACGCAGTATTTT
TRBV9,TRBJ2-7,NA,NA,CASSVGAITYEQYF,TGTGCCAGCAGCGTAGGAGCTATCACCTACGAGCAGTACTTC
TRBV24-1,TRBJ2-1,once,NA,CATSDPDRNEQFF,TGTGCCACCAGTGACCCTGACAGAAATGAGCAGTTCTTC
TRBV7-6,TRBJ2-2,NA,TRBD1,CASSLGRAGGSGELFF,TGTGCCAGCAGCTTAGGGCGTGCAGGGGGCTCGGGGGAGCTGTTTTTT
TRBV30,TRBJ1-2,NA,NA,CAWSAGLGNYGYTF,TGTGCCTGGAGCGCAGGCTTGGGAAACTATGGCTACACCTTC
TRBV13,TRBJ2-5,NA,NA,CASSLVSLSTYQETQYF,TGTGCCAGCAGCTTAGTATCCCTCAGCACTTACCAAGAGACCCAGTACTTC
TRBV30,TRBJ1-6,NA,NA,CASTDRGNSPLHF,TGTGCCTCTACGGACAGAGGAAATTCACCCCTCCACTTT
TRBV2,TRBJ1-6,NA,NA,CASSEGGLGNSPLHF,TGTGCCAGCAGTGAGGGGGGTCTTGGTAATTCACCCCTCCACTTT
TRBV10-3,TRBJ2-7,few,NA,CAISESTSYEQYF,TGTGCCATCAGTGAGTCGACCAGCTACGAGCAGTACTTC
TRBV3-1/TRBV3-2,TRBJ1-2,NA,NA,CASSLSHRRLTDYGYTF,TGTGCCAGCAGCCTAAGCCACAGGCGCCTAACCGACTATGGCTACACCTTC
TRBV9,TRBJ2-3,NA,NA,CASSEGGETQYF,TGTGCCAGCAGCGAAGGCGGGGAGACGCAGTATTTT
TRBV4-3,TRBJ1-2,NA,TRBD1,CASSQGQPSTYGYTF,TGCGCCAGCAGCCAGGGACAGCCTTCAACCTATGGCTACACCTTC
TRBV7-2,TRBJ2-3,NA,TRBD2,CASSLSGGARGDTQYF,TGTGCCAGCAGCCTTAGCGGGGGGGCTCGTGGAGATACGCAGTATTTT
TRBV7-8,TRBJ2-2,few,TRBD1,CASSLWDRDTGELFF,TGTGCCAGCAGCCTCTGGGACAGGGACACCGGGGAGCTGTTTTTT
TRBV7-3,TRBJ2-2,once,NA,CASSSNTGELFF,TGTGCCAGCAGCTCAAATACCGGGGAGCTGTTTTTT
TRBV10-3,TRBJ1-2,NA,TRBD1,CAISAGGPYINYGYTF,TGTGCCATCAGTGCAGGGGGGCCGTATATTAACTATGGCTACACCTTC
TRBV5-5,TRBJ1-1,once,NA,CASSEHRDTEAFF,TGTGCCAGCAGCGAACACCGGGACACTGAAGCTTTCTTT
TRBV28,TRBJ2-1,NA,TRBD2,CASSSLAGGLGEQFF,TGTGCCAGCAGTTCACTAGCGGGGGGGCTGGGTGAGCAGTTCTTC
TRBV7-9,TRBJ2-5,NA,NA,CASSLTDWGEETQYF,TGTGCCAGCAGCTTAACCGACTGGGGGGAAGAGACCCAGTACTTC
TRBV9,TRBJ2-1,NA,NA,CASSVEGGRGAVLYNEQFF,TGTGCCAGCAGCGTAGAGGGGGGACGAGGGGCCGTACTTTACAATGAGCAGTTCTTC
TRBV19,TRBJ1-1,NA,NA,CASSLGTEAFF,TGTGCCAGTAGTTTGGGGACTGAAGCTTTCTTT
TRBV28,TRBJ1-5,NA,TRBD1,CAIPNRGRPNQPQHF,TGTGCCATTCCGAACAGGGGGCGCCCCAATCAGCCCCAGCATTTT
TRBV2,TRBJ2-5,once,NA,CASSEVGAGRETQYF,TGTGCCAGCAGTGAAGTCGGGGCGGGGAGAGAGACCCAGTACTTC
TRBV20-1,TRBJ1-1,NA,NA,CSASFTGAPTEAFF,TGCAGTGCTAGTTTCACCGGGGCCCCCACTGAAGCTTTCTTT
TRBV6-5,TRBJ1-2,NA,TRBD1,CASSYFGTGKEGYTF,TGTGCCAGCAGTTACTTCGGGACAGGGAAAGAGGGCTACACCTTC
TRBV28,TRBJ1-1,NA,NA,CASSLLRTDPMNTEAFF,TGTGCCAGCAGTCTCCTCCGGACGGATCCTATGAACACTGAAGCTTTCTTT
TRBV28,TRBJ2-7,once,NA,CASSFGNSYEQYF,TGTGCCAGCAGTTTCGGGAATTCCTACGAGCAGTACTTC
TRBV2,TRBJ2-3,NA,TRBD2,CASRDPGLAVDTQYF,TGTGCCAGCAGGGACCCGGGACTAGCTGTAGATACGCAGTATTTT
TRBV4-1,TRBJ2-6,NA,TRBD2,CASSHIAGGNSGANVLTF,TGCGCCAGCAGTCATATAGCGGGGGGGAACTCTGGGGCCAACGTCCTGACTTTC
TRBV7-2,TRBJ2-7,NA,TRBD2,CASSFQRGASYEQYF,TGTGCCAGCAGCTTCCAGCGGGGAGCCTCCTACGAGCAGTACTTC
TRBV7-2,TRBJ1-3,NA,NA,CASSLAGGSSGNTIYF,TGTGCCAGCAGCTTAGCCGGGGGATCCTCTGGAAACACCATATATTTT
TRBV28,TRBJ1-1,NA,NA,CASSWATEAFF,TGTGCCAGCAGTTGGGCGACTGAAGCTTTCTTT
TRBV27,TRBJ1-6,NA,NA,CASSFFSGNSPLHF,TGTGCCAGCAGTTTCTTTTCCGGTAATTCACCCCTCCACTTT
TRBV28,TRBJ1-5,NA,NA,CASRRTGTQNQPQHF,TGTGCCAGCAGACGCACGGGGACACAAAATCAGCCCCAGCATTTT
TRBV4-1,TRBJ1-3,NA,TRBD1,CASSQDNRGGRNTIYF,TGCGCCAGCAGCCAAGATAACAGGGGAGGAAGAAACACCATATATTTT
TRBV7-3,TRBJ1-1,once,NA,CASSLTGNTEAFF,TGTGCCAGCAGCCTCACAGGGAATACTGAAGCTTTCTTT
TRBV5-1,TRBJ2-7,NA,NA,CASRQDAPYEQYF,TGCGCCAGCCGGCAAGACGCACCCTACGAGCAGTACTTC